This T cell receptor (beta chain) was found in a study of blood T cells in healthy people across ages. CDR3 size: 14 residues. The V gene's germline CDR1 is MDHEN and CDR2 SYDVKM. J gave up 5 bases and V 7 bases, and 9 bases lay outside the gene matches. Then a second PCR, running about 6 to 11 cycles, was carried out with a sample-barcoded 5' primer and a J-beta primer mix. TCRdb itself ran the 5' RACE reads through MiXCR, one entry per CDR3 protein. The data show 650,000 to 800,000 distinct CDR3 sequences, under 45% seen once. The rearrangement uses TRBV28 and TRBJ1-1, with TRBD1 matching 8 bases. This clonotype was obtained from a man between 60 and 75 years old in good health. The sample consisted of blood. The DNA of the CDR3 is TGTGCCAGCAATTCCAGGGGGCGTATTACTGAAGCTTTCTTT. Its translation: CASNSRGRITEAFF.